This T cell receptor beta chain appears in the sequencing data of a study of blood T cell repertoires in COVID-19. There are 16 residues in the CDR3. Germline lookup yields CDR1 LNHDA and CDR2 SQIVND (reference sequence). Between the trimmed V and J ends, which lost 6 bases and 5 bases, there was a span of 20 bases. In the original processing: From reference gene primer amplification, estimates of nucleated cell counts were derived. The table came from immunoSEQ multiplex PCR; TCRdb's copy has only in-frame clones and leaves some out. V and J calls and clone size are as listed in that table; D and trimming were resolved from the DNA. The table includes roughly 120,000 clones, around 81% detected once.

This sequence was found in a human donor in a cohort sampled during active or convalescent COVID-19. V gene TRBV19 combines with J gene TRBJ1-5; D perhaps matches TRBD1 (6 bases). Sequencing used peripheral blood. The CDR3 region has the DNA TGTGCCAGTAGCATGCGCAGACAGGTTCCGGATCAGCCCCAGCATTTT. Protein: CASSMRRQVPDQPQHF.